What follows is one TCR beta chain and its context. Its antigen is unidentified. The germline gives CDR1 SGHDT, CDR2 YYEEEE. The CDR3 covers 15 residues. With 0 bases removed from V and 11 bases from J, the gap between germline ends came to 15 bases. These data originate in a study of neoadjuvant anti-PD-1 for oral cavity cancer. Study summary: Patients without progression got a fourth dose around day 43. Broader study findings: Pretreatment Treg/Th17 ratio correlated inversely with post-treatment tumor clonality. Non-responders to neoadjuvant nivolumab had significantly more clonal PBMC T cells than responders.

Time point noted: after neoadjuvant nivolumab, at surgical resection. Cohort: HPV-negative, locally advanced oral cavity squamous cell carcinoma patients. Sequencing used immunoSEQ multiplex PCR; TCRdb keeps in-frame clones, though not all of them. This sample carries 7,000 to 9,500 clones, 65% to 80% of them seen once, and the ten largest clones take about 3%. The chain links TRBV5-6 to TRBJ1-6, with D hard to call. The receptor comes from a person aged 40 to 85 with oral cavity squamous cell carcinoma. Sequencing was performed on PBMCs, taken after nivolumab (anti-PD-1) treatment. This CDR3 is CASSLVTQLLAPLHF. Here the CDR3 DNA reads TGTGCCAGCAGCTTGGTGACACAGCTGTTGGCACCCCTCCACTTT.